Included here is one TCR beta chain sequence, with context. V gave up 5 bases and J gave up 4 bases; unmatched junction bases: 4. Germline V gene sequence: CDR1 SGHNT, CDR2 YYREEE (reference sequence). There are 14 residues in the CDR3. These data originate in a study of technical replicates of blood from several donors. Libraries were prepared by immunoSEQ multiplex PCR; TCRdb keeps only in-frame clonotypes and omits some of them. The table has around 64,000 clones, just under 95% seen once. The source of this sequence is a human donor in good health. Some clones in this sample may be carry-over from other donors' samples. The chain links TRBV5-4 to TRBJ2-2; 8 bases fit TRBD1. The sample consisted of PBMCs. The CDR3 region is CASSLDRATGELFF. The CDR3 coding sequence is TGTGCCAGCAGTCTGGACAGGGCCACCGGGGAGCTGTTTTTT.